This T cell receptor beta chain is from a study of shared clonotypes between healthy human individuals. Study context: Participating donors consisted of two women and a few men aged 18 to 49.

Libraries were prepared by immunoSEQ multiplex PCR; TCRdb keeps only in-frame clonotypes and omits some of them. The sample holds 760,000 or so clones; about 96% are singletons and the top ten take approximately 0.2%. This clone was seen just once. The CDR3 is 15 amino acids. The germline gives CDR1 SGHVS, CDR2 FNYEAQ. The trim removed 5 bases at V and 3 bases at J, leaving 9 bases unmatched. Cells designated naive CD8 were CD45RO-negative and were positively selected for CCR7, with terminally differentiated effector memory CD45RA+ cells excluded. The source is a man aged 25-40 years in good health. Sequencing was done on a sample of naive CD8+ T cells sorted from blood. The V gene is TRBV7-6, the J gene TRBJ2-7; TRBD1 aligns across 8 bases. CDR3 amino acids: CASSRNRGSNYEQYF. CDR3 in DNA: TGTGCCAGCAGCCGAAACAGGGGGTCAAACTACGAGCAGTACTTC.